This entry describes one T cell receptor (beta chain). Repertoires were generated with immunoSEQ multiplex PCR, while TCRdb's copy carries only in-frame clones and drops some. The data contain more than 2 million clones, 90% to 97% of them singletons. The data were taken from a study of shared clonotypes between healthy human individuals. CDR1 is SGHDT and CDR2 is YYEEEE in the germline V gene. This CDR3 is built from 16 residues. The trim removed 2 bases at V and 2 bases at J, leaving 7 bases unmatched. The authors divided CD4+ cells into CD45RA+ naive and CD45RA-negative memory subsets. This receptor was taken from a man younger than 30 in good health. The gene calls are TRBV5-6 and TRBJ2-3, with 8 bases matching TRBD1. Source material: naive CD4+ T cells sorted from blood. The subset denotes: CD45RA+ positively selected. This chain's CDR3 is CASSFKQGVDTDTQYF. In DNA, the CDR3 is TGTGCCAGCAGCTTTAAACAGGGGGTCGACACAGATACGCAGTATTTT.